This is a list of T cell receptor beta chains from one sample in a study of cytomegalovirus exposure and HLA in healthy donors. Libraries were prepared by immunoSEQ multiplex PCR; TCRdb keeps only in-frame clonotypes and omits some of them. This sample contains over 100,000 clones. Sequenced sample: PBMCs. These receptors were taken from a man aged 18 to 29 in good health and CMV-seronegative. The CDR3 runs from the conserved cysteine through the conserved F or W. Fields, in order: J gene, D gene, V gene, CDR3 DNA, CDR3 protein. D genes are given only for firm matches.

>TRBJ2-7|.|TRBV7-8
TGTGCCAGCAGCTTAGGGCCGAGGAGGGCGAGCTCCTACGAGCAGTACTTC
CASSLGPRRASSYEQYF
>TRBJ2-7|.|TRBV7-9
TGTGCCAGCAGCGGTACGCGAGTTGCTACGGAGCAGTACTTC
CASSGTRVATEQYF
>TRBJ1-1|.|TRBV6-6
TGTGCCAGCAGTTTACGCGGGGGGCTTGAAGCTTTCTTT
CASSLRGGLEAFF
>TRBJ2-5|.|TRBV10-3
TGTGCCATCAAGGACCGGCCCGGAGGGTCCGAAGAGACCCAGTACTTC
CAIKDRPGGSEETQYF
>TRBJ1-4|.|TRBV6-1
TGTGCCAGCCTCACAAAGAATGAAAAACTGTTTTTT
CASLTKNEKLFF
>TRBJ1-1|TRBD1|TRBV10-3
TGTGCCACCTTGGGACAGGGGGTCTCTGAAGCTTTCTTT
CATLGQGVSEAFF
>TRBJ2-2|TRBD2|TRBV19
TGTGCCAGTACAGACCGACGACTAGCGGGAGCCACCGGGGAGCTGTTTTTT
CASTDRRLAGATGELFF
>TRBJ1-2|.|TRBV4-3
TGCGCCAGCAGCCCGCGGAGAGAGTATGGCTACACCTTC
CASSPRREYGYTF
>TRBJ2-7|TRBD1|TRBV5-4
TGTGCCAGCAGCCGCAGGGACAGTTCCCCTTACGAGCAGTACTTC
CASSRRDSSPYEQYF
>TRBJ2-7|TRBD1|TRBV15
TGTGCCACCAGCAGGGCGACAGGGGAGCACTACGAGCAGTACTTC
CATSRATGEHYEQYF
>TRBJ2-6|.|TRBV28
TGTGCCAGCAGGGAGGCAGGTACCTCTGGGGCCAACGTCCTGACTTTC
CASREAGTSGANVLTF
>TRBJ1-2|.|TRBV11-2
TGTGCCAGCAGCTTAAGTGATAGCAGGGCCTATGGCTACACCTTC
CASSLSDSRAYGYTF
>TRBJ1-4|.|TRBV19
TGTGCCAGTTGTTTCGGCGGGAGGACCTCAACTAATGAAAAACTGTTTTTT
CASCFGGRTSTNEKLFF
>TRBJ1-5|.|TRBV6-5
TGTGCCAGCAGTTACGGGAGGGATGGTCAGCCCCAGCATTTT
CASSYGRDGQPQHF
>TRBJ2-3|.|TRBV7-3
TGTGCCAGCAGCGCTGGGTCGGGGATCCTCGGGGATACGCAGTATTTT
CASSAGSGILGDTQYF
>TRBJ1-1|.|TRBV29-1
TGCAGCGTTGAAGAGGTGTGGGGGCACACTGAAGCTTTCTTT
CSVEEVWGHTEAFF
>TRBJ2-7|.|TRBV6-6
TGTGCCAGCAGTTACGCACCCTATTACGAGCAGTACTTC
CASSYAPYYEQYF
>TRBJ1-2|TRBD1|TRBV11-2
TGTGCCAGCAGCCTAGACAGGGGCGATGGCTACACCTTC
CASSLDRGDGYTF
>TRBJ2-7|TRBD2|TRBV11-3
TGTGCCAGCAGCTTAGAGCATGCGGGGGACTACGAGCAGTACTTC
CASSLEHAGDYEQYF
>TRBJ2-1|TRBD2|TRBV4-3
TGCGCCAGCAGCCAAGGGGTGGGAGGACTAGCGGGGCATGGGGAGCAGTTCTTC
CASSQGVGGLAGHGEQFF
>TRBJ1-2|.|TRBV2
TGTGCCAGCAGTGAAACCCCCCCGCAGGTGAACGATGGCTACACCTTC
CASSETPPQVNDGYTF
>TRBJ1-2|.|TRBV5-8
TGTGCCAGCAGCTTGGCCGGGTATGGCTACACCTTC
CASSLAGYGYTF
>TRBJ1-4|.|TRBV28
TGTGCCAGCAGTTTACCGCAGATTAATGAAAAACTGTTTTTT
CASSLPQINEKLFF
>TRBJ1-1|.|TRBV9
TGTGCCAGCAGCGTAGACGGGAGCACTGAAGCTTTCTTT
CASSVDGSTEAFF
>TRBJ2-7|.|TRBV25-1
TGTGCCAGCAGTGATGCCCGACGAGGCGGCTACGAGCAGTACTTC
CASSDARRGGYEQYF
>TRBJ1-2|.|TRBV5-6
TGTGCCAGCAGCTTGGGCCAGGGTGTTGGCTACACCTTC
CASSLGQGVGYTF
>TRBJ2-7|.|TRBV13
TGTGCCAGCAGCTTCCCCCATGGAGGGGCGGGGTACGAGCAGTACTTC
CASSFPHGGAGYEQYF
>TRBJ2-2|TRBD2|TRBV4-3
TGCGCCAGCAGCGGATTGAAAGGACTAGCGGGGGTGCTGAACACCGGGGAGCTGTTTTTT
CASSGLKGLAGVLNTGELFF
>TRBJ1-2|TRBD1|TRBV28
TGTGCCAGCAGTTTAGGGACAGGGGTAAACTATGGCTACACCTTC
CASSLGTGVNYGYTF
>TRBJ2-5|.|TRBV7-2
TGTGCCAGCAGCTCTGTGGCCGGGAACCCTGGAAAGACCCAGTACTTC
CASSSVAGNPGKTQYF
>TRBJ2-7|TRBD1|TRBV5-1
TGCGCCAGCAGCGACGGGACAGGGGGTTCCTACGAGCAGTACTTC
CASSDGTGGSYEQYF
>TRBJ2-4|TRBD2|TRBV28
TGTGCCAGCAGTTTCCAAGCGGGACCCAAAAACATTCAGTACTTC
CASSFQAGPKNIQYF
>TRBJ1-2|TRBD1|TRBV15
TGTGCCACCAGCAGAGACGGGACAGCCGCATTCTATGGCTACACCTTC
CATSRDGTAAFYGYTF
>TRBJ2-3|.|TRBV9
TGTGCCAGCAGCGTCTTGCTAGACACAGATACGCAGTATTTT
CASSVLLDTDTQYF
>TRBJ2-4|TRBD1|TRBV6-1
TGTGCCAGCTCACAGGGGGCAGCCAAAAACATTCAGTACTTC
CASSQGAAKNIQYF
>TRBJ1-1|.|TRBV19
TGTGCCAGTAGCGAGGGGGTGTCGACTGAAGCTTTCTTT
CASSEGVSTEAFF
>TRBJ2-7|TRBD1|TRBV4-3
TGCGCCAGCAGCCAAGACCCCCCGGCCGGGACAGTCCACGAGCAGTACTTC
CASSQDPPAGTVHEQYF
>TRBJ1-3|.|TRBV19
TGTGCCAGTAAACTCGGCGGGCCTGGAAACACCATATATTTT
CASKLGGPGNTIYF
>TRBJ1-6|TRBD1|TRBV2
TGTGCCAGCACGACGGGACAGGGCGCGGCGGCCCTCCACTTT
CASTTGQGAAALHF
>TRBJ1-6|.|TRBV6-5
TGTGCCAGCAGTTACCTCCCGACAGGCAGAAATTCACCCCTCCACTTT
CASSYLPTGRNSPLHF
>TRBJ1-3|.|TRBV15
TGTGCCACCAGCAGAGATGCGGGAGCTGGAAACACCATATATTTT
CATSRDAGAGNTIYF
>TRBJ1-6|TRBD1|TRBV27
TGTGCCAGCAGTTCCCTACAGGGGGCTCTGCGTAATTCACCCCTCCACTTT
CASSSLQGALRNSPLHF
>TRBJ1-2|.|TRBV4-1
TGCGCCAGCAGCCAAGATCCGGACAGAACATTCAGTAACTATGGCTACACCTTC
CASSQDPDRTFSNYGYTF
>TRBJ1-5|.|TRBV7-2
TGTGCCAGCAGCTTAGATTCCTATCAGCCCCAGCATTTT
CASSLDSYQPQHF
>TRBJ2-1|.|TRBV9
TGTGCCAGCAGCGTGTCCCCTAGCGAAGTCGGTGAGCAGTTCTTC
CASSVSPSEVGEQFF
>TRBJ1-1|.|TRBV28
TGTGCCAGCTTGGGGGGACTGGGGGCTTTCTTT
CASLGGLGAFF
>TRBJ2-1|.|TRBV6-6
TGTGCCAGCAGCCCCCGGGGGACTTCCTCCTACAATGAGCAGTTCTTC
CASSPRGTSSYNEQFF
>TRBJ2-1|.|TRBV4-3
TGCGCCAGCAGCCAAAGTTGGTTGAGCGTCAATGAGCAGTTCTTC
CASSQSWLSVNEQFF
>TRBJ1-1|.|TRBV15
TGTGCCACCAGCAGAACGGTTTCTACTGAAGCTTTCTTT
CATSRTVSTEAFF
>TRBJ1-4|TRBD1|TRBV28
TGTGCCAGCAGTTTGTCAACAGGGGCTAATGAAAAACTGTTTTTT
CASSLSTGANEKLFF
>TRBJ2-7|.|TRBV28
TGTGCCAGCAGCCCCCTCGCGGCAGTCCGATCCTACGAGCAGTACTTC
CASSPLAAVRSYEQYF
>TRBJ1-2|.|TRBV29-1
TGCAGCGTTCTAAGAGCTAACTATGGCTACACCTTC
CSVLRANYGYTF
>TRBJ1-1|.|TRBV21-1
TGTGCCAGCAGCAAGGCCGACAGGGTCAATGAAGCTTTCTTT
CASSKADRVNEAFF
>TRBJ2-7|TRBD2|TRBV9
TGTGCCAGCAGCTCCAACCCAACTAGCGGGAGATCCTACGAGCAGTACTTC
CASSSNPTSGRSYEQYF
>TRBJ1-5|TRBD1|TRBV28
TGTGCCAGCAGGCCGACAGGGGGTCAGCCCCAGCATTTT
CASRPTGGQPQHF
>TRBJ1-1|.|TRBV13
TGTGCCAGCAGCCCCAGGCCCACGAACACTGAAGCTTTCTTT
CASSPRPTNTEAFF
>TRBJ1-1|.|TRBV2
TGTGCCAGCCTTGAGGAGTTTAACACTGAAGCTTTCTTT
CASLEEFNTEAFF
>TRBJ1-1|.|TRBV5-1
TGCGCCAGCAGCTTGGTAACAGCTCAGAACACTGAAGCTTTCTTT
CASSLVTAQNTEAFF
>TRBJ2-6|.|TRBV12-5
TGTGCTAGTGGAAACCAGGTTGGCTCTGGGGCCAACGTCCTGACTTTC
CASGNQVGSGANVLTF